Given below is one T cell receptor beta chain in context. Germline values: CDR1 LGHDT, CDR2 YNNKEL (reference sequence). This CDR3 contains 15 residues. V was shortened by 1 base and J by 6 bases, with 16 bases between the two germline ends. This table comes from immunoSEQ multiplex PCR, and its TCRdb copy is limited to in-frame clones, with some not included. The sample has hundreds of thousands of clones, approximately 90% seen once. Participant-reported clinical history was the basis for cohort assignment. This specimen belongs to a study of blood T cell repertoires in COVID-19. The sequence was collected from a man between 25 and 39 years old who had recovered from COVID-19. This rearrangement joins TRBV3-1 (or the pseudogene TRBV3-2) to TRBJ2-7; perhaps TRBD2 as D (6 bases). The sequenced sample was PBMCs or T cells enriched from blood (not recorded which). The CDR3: CASSQGGLALAEQYF. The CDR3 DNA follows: TGTGCCAGCAGCCAAGGGGGACTGGCGCTGGCCGAGCAGTACTTC.